This T cell receptor (beta chain) is drawn from a study of CD4 T cells in relation to SARS-CoV-2 and coronaviruses. Whole-study results and caveats: Around two thirds of donors had memory CD4+ clonotypes crossrecognizing SARS-CoV-2 and common cold coronavirus spike. SARS-CoV-2-driven expansion was significantly weaker in crossreactive than monoreactive clones.

The repertoire was sequenced with immunoSEQ multiplex PCR; TCRdb's copy has only in-frame clones and lacks some. The sample lists approximately 41,000 clones; about 80% were seen once. The germline V gene encodes CDR1 MNHNY and CDR2 SVGAGI (reference sequence). The CDR3 is 12 residues long. V was shortened by 6 bases and J by 15 bases, with 18 bases between the two germline ends. This clone appeared once. Its antigen remains unknown. For approximately 10 days, about 9.9 x 10^4 sorted CD4+ cells grew with T cell-depleted PBMCs and CEF. The sequence was obtained from an adult with COVID-19. J is TRBJ2-1 and V is TRBV6-6; D may be TRBD2 (5 bases). The sequencing input was naive CD4+ T cells from PBMCs, cultured in vitro. Subset noted: naive CD4+ T cells isolated by negative enrichment. The CDR3 is CASSASGESRFF. As DNA, the CDR3 is TGTGCCAGCAGCGCCTCCGGGGAGTCGCGGTTCTTC.